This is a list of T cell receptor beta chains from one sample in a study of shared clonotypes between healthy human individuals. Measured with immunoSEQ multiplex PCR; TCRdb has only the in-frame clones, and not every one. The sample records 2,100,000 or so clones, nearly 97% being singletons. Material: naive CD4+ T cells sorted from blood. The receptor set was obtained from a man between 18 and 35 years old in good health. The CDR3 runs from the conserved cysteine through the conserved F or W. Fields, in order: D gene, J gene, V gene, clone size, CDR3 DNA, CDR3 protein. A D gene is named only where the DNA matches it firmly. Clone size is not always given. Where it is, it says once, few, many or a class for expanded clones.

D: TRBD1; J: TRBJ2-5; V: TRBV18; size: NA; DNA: TGTGCCAGCTCACTGGGACAGGGTCGGTTGGAGACCCAGTACTTC; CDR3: CASSLGQGRLETQYF
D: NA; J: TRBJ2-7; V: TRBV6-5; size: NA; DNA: TGTGCCAGCAGTTACTCGAGACCCCCGTACGAGCAGTACTTC; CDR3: CASSYSRPPYEQYF
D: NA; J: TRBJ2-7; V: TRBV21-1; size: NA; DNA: TGTGCCAGCAGCACGGACAGCCCATACGAGCAGTACTTC; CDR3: CASSTDSPYEQYF
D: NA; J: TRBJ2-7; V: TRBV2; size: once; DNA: TGTGCCAGCAGGGGGGGACTCCTCAGGGGCAACGAGCAGTACTTC; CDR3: CASRGGLLRGNEQYF
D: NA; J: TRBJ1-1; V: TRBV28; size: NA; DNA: TGTGCCAGCAGTGCCCTGTTTGAAGCTTTCTTT; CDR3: CASSALFEAFF
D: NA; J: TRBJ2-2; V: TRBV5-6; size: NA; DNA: TGTGCCAGCAGCTCAGGGGTGTGGGCCGGGGAGCTGTTTTTT; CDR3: CASSSGVWAGELFF
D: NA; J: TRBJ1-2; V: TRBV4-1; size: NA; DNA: TGCGCCAGCAGCCAAGAAAAGGAAGGCTACACCTTC; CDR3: CASSQEKEGYTF
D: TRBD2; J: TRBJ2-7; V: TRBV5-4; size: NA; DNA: TGTGCCAGCAGCTTGGGGCTAGCGGGGACCTACGAGCAGTACTTC; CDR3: CASSLGLAGTYEQYF
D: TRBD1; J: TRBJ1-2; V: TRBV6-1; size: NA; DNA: TGTGCCAGCAGACCCGGACAGGGGGCATATGGCTACACCTTC; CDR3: CASRPGQGAYGYTF
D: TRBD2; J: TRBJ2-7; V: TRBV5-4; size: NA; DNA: TGTGCCAGCAGCCCAGCGGGAGGGCCCTACGAGCAGTACTTC; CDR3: CASSPAGGPYEQYF
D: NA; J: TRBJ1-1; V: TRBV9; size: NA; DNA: TGTGCCAGCTCGAGCGGGGGGAGCACTGAAGCTTTCTTT; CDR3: CASSSGGSTEAFF
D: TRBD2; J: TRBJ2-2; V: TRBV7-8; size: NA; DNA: TGTGCCAGCAGCGGACGACTAGCGGGAGCCACCGGGGAGCTGTTTTTT; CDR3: CASSGRLAGATGELFF
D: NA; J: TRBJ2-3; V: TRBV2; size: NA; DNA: TGTGCCAGCAGTGATCGAGCGGTCACAGATACGCAGTATTTT; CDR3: CASSDRAVTDTQYF
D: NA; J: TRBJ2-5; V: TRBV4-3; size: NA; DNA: TGCGCCAGCAGCCAAGAAGGAGGACCGGAGACCCAGTACTTC; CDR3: CASSQEGGPETQYF
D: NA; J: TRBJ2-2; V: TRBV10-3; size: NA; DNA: TGTGCCATCAGTGTTGGTACTAACACCGGGGAGCTGTTTTTT; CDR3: CAISVGTNTGELFF
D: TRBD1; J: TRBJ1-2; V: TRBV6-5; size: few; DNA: TGTGCAAGTTCCCAGGGGGTTTATGGCTACACCTTC; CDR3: CASSQGVYGYTF
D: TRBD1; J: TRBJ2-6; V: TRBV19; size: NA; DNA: TGTGCCAGTAGTATAGATCTAAGACAGGGGGCATCCGGGGCCAACGTCCTGACTTTC; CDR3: CASSIDLRQGASGANVLTF
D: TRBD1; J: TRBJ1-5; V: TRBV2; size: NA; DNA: TGTGCCAGCAGTGAAGGGACAGGGTCTCAGCCCCAGCATTTT; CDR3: CASSEGTGSQPQHF
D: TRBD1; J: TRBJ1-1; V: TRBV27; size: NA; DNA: TGTGCCAGCAGTTCGGTCCGGGACAGGGGTCGAGATTGGGGGAACACTGAAGCTTTCTTT; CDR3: CASSSVRDRGRDWGNTEAFF
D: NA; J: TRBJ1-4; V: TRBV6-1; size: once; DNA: TGTGCCAGCATGAGAGGGCCGGGTTTTAATGAAAAACTGTTTTTT; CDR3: CASMRGPGFNEKLFF
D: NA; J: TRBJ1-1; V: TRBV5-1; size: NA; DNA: TGCGCCAGCAGCTTAGCGGGCGGACTGACCTTGGGTGAAGCTTTCTTT; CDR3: CASSLAGGLTLGEAFF
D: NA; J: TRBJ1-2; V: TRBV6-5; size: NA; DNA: TGTGCCAGCGGTAACAGTGTCTATGGCTACACCTTC; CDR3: CASGNSVYGYTF
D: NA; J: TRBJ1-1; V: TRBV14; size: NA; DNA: TGTGCCAGCAGCCCTTGGGAGAAATGGACTGAAGCTTTCTTT; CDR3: CASSPWEKWTEAFF
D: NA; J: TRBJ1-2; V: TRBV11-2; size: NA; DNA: TGTGCCAGCAGCTTAGGACCTAACTATGGCTACACCTTC; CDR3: CASSLGPNYGYTF
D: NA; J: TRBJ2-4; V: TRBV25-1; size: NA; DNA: TGTGCCAGCAGTGATGACCTGCTAGCCAAAAACATTCAGTACTTC; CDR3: CASSDDLLAKNIQYF
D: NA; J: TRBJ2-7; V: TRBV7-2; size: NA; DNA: TGTGCCAGCAGCCAACCCGGCAGGGGGGGCTACGAGCAGTACTTC; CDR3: CASSQPGRGGYEQYF